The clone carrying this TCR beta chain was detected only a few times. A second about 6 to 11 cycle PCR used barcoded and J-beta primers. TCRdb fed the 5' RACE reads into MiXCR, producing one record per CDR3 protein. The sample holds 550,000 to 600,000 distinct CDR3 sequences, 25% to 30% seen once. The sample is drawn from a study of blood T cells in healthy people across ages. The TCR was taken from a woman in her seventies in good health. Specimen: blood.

This CDR3 reads CASSLGQNNEKLFF. The DNA of the CDR3 is TGTGCCAGCAGTTTAGGGCAAAATAATGAAAAACTGTTTTTT. V gene TRBV12-3 or TRBV12-4 combines with J gene TRBJ1-4; D ambiguous. The ends were cut back, 1 base at V and 4 bases at J, with 7 bases in the middle. The CDR3 covers 14 residues.